This TCR beta chain was identified during a study of blood T cells in healthy people across ages. Study results and caveats: TCR beta diversity correlated strongly with naive T cell percentage. Both naive CD4+ cell counts and diversity were greater in long-lived donors than in aged donors.

The donors, aged 6 to 90, were healthy Caucasians from Russia. Combining a sample-barcoded 5' primer with a J-beta primer mix, a second PCR ran for roughly 7 to 12 cycles. TCRdb reprocessed the 5' RACE reads with MiXCR, giving one entry per CDR3 protein. The sample gives about 510,000 distinct CDR3 sequences, about 29% of which show up once; approximately 3.7% is in the top ten. This clonotype was recorded a few times. Its antigen is not known. Germline V gives CDR1 MNHNY, CDR2 SVGAGI (reference sequence). The CDR3 contains 14 residues. Trimming shortened V by 6 bases and J by 8 bases, and 16 bases separated the two germline ends. The data were also submitted as part of a second study, on T cells of mothers and their children. That paper notes: Reverse transcription into cDNA received all extracted RNA, at roughly 1.4 ug per 15 ul.

The receptor comes from a boy aged 2 to 10 in good health. The gene calls are TRBV6-6 and TRBJ1-4, with D possibly matching TRBD1 (5 bases). The sequenced sample was blood. The CDR3 sequence is CASSFRGWDEKLFF. As DNA, the CDR3 is TGTGCCAGCAGCTTTCGCGGTTGGGACGAAAAACTGTTTTTT.